The sequence of this T cell receptor beta chain was determined in a study of blood T cell repertoires in COVID-19. Study summary: The samples span acute and convalescent COVID-19 from the United States, Italy and Spain.

Assay: immunoSEQ multiplex PCR; the TCRdb copy retains only in-frame clones and omits some. The top ten clones hold 0.85% to 1% of a sample with approximately 250,000 clones, around 83% of them seen once. Germline CDR1 is GTSNPN and CDR2 is SVGIG (reference sequence). The trim removed 3 bases at V and 6 bases at J, leaving 8 bases unmatched. The CDR3 is 15 residues long. The sample was peripheral blood. The chain combines TRBV30 with TRBJ1-4; the match to TRBD1 covers 9 bases. The receptor was derived from a man aged 40-55 years with acute or convalescent COVID-19. Here the CDR3 reads CAWSPWDRVDEKLFF. The CDR3 DNA is TGTGCCTGGAGCCCATGGGACAGGGTGGATGAAAAACTGTTTTTT.